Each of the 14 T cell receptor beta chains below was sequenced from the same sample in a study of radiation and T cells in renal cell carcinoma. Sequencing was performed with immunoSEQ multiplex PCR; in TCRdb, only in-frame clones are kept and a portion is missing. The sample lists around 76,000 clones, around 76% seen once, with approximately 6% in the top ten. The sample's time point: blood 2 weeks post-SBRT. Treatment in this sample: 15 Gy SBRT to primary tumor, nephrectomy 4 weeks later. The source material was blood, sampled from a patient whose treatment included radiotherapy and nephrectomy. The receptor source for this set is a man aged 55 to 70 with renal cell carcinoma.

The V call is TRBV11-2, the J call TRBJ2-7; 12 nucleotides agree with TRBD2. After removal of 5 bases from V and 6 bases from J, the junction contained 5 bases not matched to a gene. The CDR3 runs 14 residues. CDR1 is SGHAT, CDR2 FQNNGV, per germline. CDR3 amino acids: CASSLAGGPSEQYF. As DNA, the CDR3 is TGTGCCAGCAGCCTAGCGGGAGGGCCGAGCGAGCAGTACTTC.

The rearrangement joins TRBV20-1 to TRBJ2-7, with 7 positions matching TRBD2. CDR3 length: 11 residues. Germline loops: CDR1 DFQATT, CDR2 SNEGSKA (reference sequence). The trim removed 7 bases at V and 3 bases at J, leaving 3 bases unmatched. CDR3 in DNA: TGCAGTGGAGAGCGGGACTACGAGCAGTACTTC. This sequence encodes CSGERDYEQYF.

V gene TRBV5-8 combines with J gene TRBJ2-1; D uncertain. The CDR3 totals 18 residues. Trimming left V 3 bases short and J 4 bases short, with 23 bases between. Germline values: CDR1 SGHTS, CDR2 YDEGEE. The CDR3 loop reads CASSSIGLTYIQYNEQFF. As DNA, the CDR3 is TGTGCCAGCAGCTCAATTGGGCTAACCTACATTCAATACAATGAGCAGTTCTTC.

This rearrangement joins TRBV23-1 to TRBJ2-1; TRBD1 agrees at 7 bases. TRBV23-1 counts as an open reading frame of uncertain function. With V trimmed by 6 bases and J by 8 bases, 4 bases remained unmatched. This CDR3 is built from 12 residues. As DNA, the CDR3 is TGCGCCAGCAGATACAGGGGCGATGAGCAGTTCTTC. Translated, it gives CASRYRGDEQFF.

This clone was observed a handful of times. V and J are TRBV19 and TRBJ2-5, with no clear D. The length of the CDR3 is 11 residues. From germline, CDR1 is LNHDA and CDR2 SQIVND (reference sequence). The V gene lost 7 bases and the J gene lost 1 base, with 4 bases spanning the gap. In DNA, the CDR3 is TGTGCCAGTACAGGCCAAGAGACCCAGTACTTC. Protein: CASTGQETQYF.

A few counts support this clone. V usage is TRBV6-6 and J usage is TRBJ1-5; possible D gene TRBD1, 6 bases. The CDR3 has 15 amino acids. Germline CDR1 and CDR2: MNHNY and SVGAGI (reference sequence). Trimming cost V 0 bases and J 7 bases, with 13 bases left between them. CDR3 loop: CASSYSGEGGQPQHF. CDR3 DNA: TGTGCCAGCAGTTACTCTGGCGAAGGGGGACAGCCCCAGCATTTT.

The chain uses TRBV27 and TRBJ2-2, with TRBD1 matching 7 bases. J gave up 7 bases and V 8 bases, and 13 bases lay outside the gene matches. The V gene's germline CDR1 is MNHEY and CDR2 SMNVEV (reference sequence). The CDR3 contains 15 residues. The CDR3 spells CASGEQGIGSGELFF. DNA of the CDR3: TGTGCCAGCGGGGAACAGGGGATTGGTAGCGGGGAGCTGTTTTTT.

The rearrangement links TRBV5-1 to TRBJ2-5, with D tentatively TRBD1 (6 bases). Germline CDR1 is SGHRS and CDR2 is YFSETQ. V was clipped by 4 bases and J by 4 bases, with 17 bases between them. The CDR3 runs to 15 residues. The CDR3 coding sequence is TGCGCCAGCAGCCCCTTGACAGGAGTACGAGAGACCCAGTACTTC. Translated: CASSPLTGVRETQYF.

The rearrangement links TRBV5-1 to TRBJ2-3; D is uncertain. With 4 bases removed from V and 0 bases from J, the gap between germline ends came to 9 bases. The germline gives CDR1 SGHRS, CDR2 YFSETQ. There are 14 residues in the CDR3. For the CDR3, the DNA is TGCGCCAGCAGCACCACGGCTAGCACAGATACGCAGTATTTT. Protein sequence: CASSTTASTDTQYF. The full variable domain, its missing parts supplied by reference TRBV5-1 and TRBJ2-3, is KAGVTQTPRYLIKTRGQQVTLSCSPISGHRSVSWYQQTPGQGLQFLFEYFSETQRNKGNFPGRFSGRQFSNSRSEMNVSTLELGDSALYLCASSTTASTDTQYFGPGTRLTVL.

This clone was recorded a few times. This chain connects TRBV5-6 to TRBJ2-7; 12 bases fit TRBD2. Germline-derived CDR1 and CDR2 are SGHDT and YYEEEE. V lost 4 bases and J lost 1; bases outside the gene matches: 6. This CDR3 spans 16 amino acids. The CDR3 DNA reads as TGTGCCAGCAGCCTGACTAGCGGGAGATGGTCCTACGAGCAGTACTTC. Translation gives CASSLTSGRWSYEQYF.

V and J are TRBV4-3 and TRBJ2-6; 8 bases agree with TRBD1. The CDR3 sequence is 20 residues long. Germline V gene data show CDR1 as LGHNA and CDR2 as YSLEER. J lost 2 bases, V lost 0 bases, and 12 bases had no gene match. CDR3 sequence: CASSQDHHPTGAAGANVLTF. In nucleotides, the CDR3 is TGCGCCAGCAGCCAAGATCATCATCCGACAGGGGCCGCTGGGGCCAACGTCCTGACTTTC.

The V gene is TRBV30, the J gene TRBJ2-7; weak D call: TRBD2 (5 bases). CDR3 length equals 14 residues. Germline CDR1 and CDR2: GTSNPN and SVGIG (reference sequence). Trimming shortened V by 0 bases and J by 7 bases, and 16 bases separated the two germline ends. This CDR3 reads CAWSVSPAVREQYF. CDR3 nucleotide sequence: TGTGCCTGGAGTGTGTCCCCAGCGGTAAGGGAGCAGTACTTC.

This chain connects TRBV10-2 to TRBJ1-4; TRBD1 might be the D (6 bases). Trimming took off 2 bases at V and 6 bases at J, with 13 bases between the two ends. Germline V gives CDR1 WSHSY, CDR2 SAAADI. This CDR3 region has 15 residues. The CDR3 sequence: CASSERPRGYEKLFF. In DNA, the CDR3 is TGCGCCAGCAGTGAGAGACCCAGGGGCTATGAAAAACTGTTTTTT.

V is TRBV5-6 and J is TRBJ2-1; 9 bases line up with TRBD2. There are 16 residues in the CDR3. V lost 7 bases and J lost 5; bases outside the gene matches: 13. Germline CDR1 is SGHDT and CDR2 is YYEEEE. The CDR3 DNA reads TGTGCCAGCGGTAGGGAGATAGGACTAGCGAACAATGAGCAGTTCTTC. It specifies CASGREIGLANNEQFF.